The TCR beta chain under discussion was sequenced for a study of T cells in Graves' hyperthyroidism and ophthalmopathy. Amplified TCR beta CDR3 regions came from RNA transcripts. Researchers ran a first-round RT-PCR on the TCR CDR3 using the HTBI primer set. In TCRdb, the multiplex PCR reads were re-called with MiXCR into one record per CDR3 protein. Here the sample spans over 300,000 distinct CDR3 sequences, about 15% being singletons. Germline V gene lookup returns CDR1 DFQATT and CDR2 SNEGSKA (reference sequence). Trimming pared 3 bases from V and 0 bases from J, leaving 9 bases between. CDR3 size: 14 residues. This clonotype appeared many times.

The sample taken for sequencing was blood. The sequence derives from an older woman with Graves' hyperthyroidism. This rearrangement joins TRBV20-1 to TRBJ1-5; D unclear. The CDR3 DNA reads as TGCAGTGCTAGTCGCCAGTTTAGCAATCAGCCCCAGCATTTT. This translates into CSASRQFSNQPQHF.